This T cell receptor (beta chain) appears in the sequencing data of a study of response to subunit inactivated influenza vaccine. General study findings and limits: The authors proposed limited new T cell recruitment per seasonal influenza vaccination.

V was clipped by 6 bases and J by 0 bases; unmatched bases: 8. Germline V gene data show CDR1 as ENHRY and CDR2 as SYGVKD. The CDR3 is 16 amino acids. Only a few counts were recorded for this clonotype. Its specificity is not known. TCRdb passed the RT-PCR reads through MiXCR, listing each CDR3 protein once. The sample records more than 200,000 distinct CDR3 sequences, more than 10% being singletons. The sequencing here drew on non-naive T cells sorted from PBMCs, taken approximately 15 days before vaccination. The sequence came from a man in his fifties or sixties who received an inactivated influenza vaccine. The chain combines TRBV10-3 with TRBJ2-1; 7 bases are shared with TRBD1. CDR3 region: CAIRAGTESSYNEQFF. As DNA, the CDR3 is TGTGCCATCAGAGCCGGGACAGAGAGCTCCTACAATGAGCAGTTCTTC.